A selection of T cell receptor beta chains follows, all from one sample in a study of circulating and synovial CD4+ cells in juvenile arthritis. Data came from immunoSEQ multiplex PCR; TCRdb stores just in-frame clones and leaves some out. Of about 32,000 clones listed, around 93% are singletons. The sample consisted of CD4+ T cells from blood. The receptors were gathered from a human donor with juvenile idiopathic arthritis. CDR3s include the opening cysteine and the closing phenylalanine or tryptophan. Each record gives: clone size, CDR3 length, D gene, J gene, V gene, CDR3 protein, CDR3 DNA. D genes are given only for firm matches. Where a row states a size, it is once, few, many or the class of an expanded clone; other rows omit it.

>NA|12|NA|TRBJ2-3|TRBV6-1
CASSESRDGEYF
TGTGCCAGCAGTGAATCCAGAGACGGGGAGTATTTT
>NA|15|TRBD1|TRBJ1-1|TRBV28
CASSLPDRGFTEAFF
TGTGCCAGCAGCCTCCCAGACAGGGGATTTACTGAAGCTTTCTTT
>NA|15|NA|TRBJ2-6|TRBV28
CASSRRGAGANVLTF
TGTGCCAGCAGTCGCAGGGGAGCTGGGGCCAACGTCCTGACTTTC
>NA|15|NA|TRBJ2-3|TRBV27
CASSLMDYDVNTQYF
TGTGCCAGCAGTTTAATGGACTACGACGTTAATACGCAGTATTTT
>NA|15|TRBD2|TRBJ2-7|TRBV7-7
CASSQGLAGVDEQYF
TGTGCTAGCAGCCAGGGACTAGCGGGAGTCGACGAGCAGTACTTC
>NA|14|NA|TRBJ2-7|TRBV28
CASSFFASTYEQYF
TGTGCCAGCAGTTTCTTCGCCTCTACCTACGAGCAGTACTTC
>NA|14|TRBD2|TRBJ2-7|TRBV27
CASSFRTRGYEQYF
TGTGCCAGCAGTTTTAGGACTAGGGGCTACGAGCAGTACTTC
>NA|13|NA|TRBJ2-7|TRBV6-1
CASSLDFSYEQYF
TGTGCCAGCAGTCTAGACTTCTCCTACGAGCAGTACTTC
>NA|15|NA|TRBJ2-3|TRBV30
CAWSQMGRITDTQYF
TGTGCCTGGAGCCAAATGGGGCGGATCACAGATACGCAGTATTTT
>NA|16|NA|TRBJ1-4|TRBV10-1
CASSDTRGTTNEKLFF
TGCGCCAGCAGTGATACCCGCGGGACAACTAATGAAAAACTGTTTTTT
>NA|18|TRBD2|TRBJ2-7|TRBV4-1
CASSQVGRTSGKRNEQYF
TGCGCCAGCAGCCAAGTGGGTAGGACTAGCGGGAAAAGGAACGAGCAGTACTTC
>NA|15|TRBD1|TRBJ2-5|TRBV6-1
CASSESIGGGETQYF
TGTGCCAGCAGTGAATCAATAGGGGGCGGGGAGACCCAGTACTTC
>once|13|NA|TRBJ2-3|TRBV10-3
CAISGGHTDTQYF
TGTGCCATCAGTGGCGGTCACACAGATACGCAGTATTTT
>NA|15|TRBD1|TRBJ1-5|TRBV28
CASRPDRVRNQPQHF
TGTGCCAGCAGACCGGACAGGGTCCGCAATCAGCCCCAGCATTTT
>NA|14|TRBD2|TRBJ2-1|TRBV14
CASRLAGGPREQFF
TGTGCCAGCAGGCTAGCGGGAGGGCCTCGAGAGCAGTTCTTC
>NA|15|NA|TRBJ2-3|TRBV7-9
CASSLLTGSTDTQYF
TGTGCCAGCAGCTTACTAACAGGGAGCACAGATACGCAGTATTTT
>once|14|TRBD1|TRBJ1-2|TRBV28
CASSTGQGPYGYTF
TGTGCCAGCAGTACAGGACAGGGGCCCTATGGCTACACCTTC
>NA|15|TRBD2|TRBJ2-7|TRBV7-8
CASSPGTSGIYEQYF
TGTGCCAGCAGCCCGGGGACTAGCGGAATCTACGAGCAGTACTTC
>NA|14|TRBD1|TRBJ1-4|TRBV19
CASTSDRGSEKLFF
TGTGCCAGTACCTCGGACAGGGGTTCGGAAAAACTGTTTTTT
>NA|18|TRBD1|TRBJ2-2|TRBV2
CASSDFYWDRDHTGELFF
TGTGCCAGCAGTGATTTTTATTGGGACAGGGACCACACCGGGGAGCTGTTTTTT
>few|12|NA|TRBJ2-7|TRBV29-1
CSVEDLPGEQYF
TGCAGCGTTGAAGACCTGCCAGGCGAGCAGTACTTC
>large|14|TRBD1|TRBJ2-3|TRBV6-6
CASSRDRDTDTQYF
TGTGCCAGCAGTCGGGACAGGGACACAGATACGCAGTATTTT
>NA|14|NA|TRBJ1-3|TRBV19
CASSSDISGNTIYF
TGTGCCAGTAGTAGTGACATTTCTGGAAACACCATATATTTT
>NA|14|NA|TRBJ1-1|TRBV6-1
CASSAGGGSTEAFF
TGTGCCAGCAGTGCGGGGGGCGGAAGTACTGAAGCTTTCTTT
>NA|14|TRBD1|TRBJ2-7|TRBV10-3
CAIKLGQSSYEQYF
TGTGCCATCAAACTGGGACAGAGCTCCTACGAGCAGTACTTC
>NA|14|TRBD1|TRBJ2-7|TRBV18
CASSLDRLPGEQYF
TGTGCCAGCTCACTGGACAGGCTCCCTGGTGAGCAGTACTTC
>NA|13|NA|TRBJ1-1|TRBV5-1
CASSKDTNTEAFF
TGCGCCAGCAGTAAGGACACGAACACTGAAGCTTTCTTT